These T cell receptor beta chains were read from a single sample in a study of T-cell reconstitution after alpha-beta-depleted transplantation in children. TCRdb recomputed calls from the PCR reads with MiXCR, one row per CDR3 protein. In the table there are some 500,000 distinct CDR3 sequences, about 31% of which are singletons. The sequences come from PBMCs from the stem cell graft donor, collected from the stem cell graft. The source of these receptors is a human donor who donated a stem cell graft to a child with aplastic anemia. CDR3s include the opening cysteine and the closing phenylalanine or tryptophan. The order of the fields is D gene, V gene, clone size, J gene, CDR3 length, CDR3 protein, CDR3 DNA. A D gene is named only where the DNA matches it firmly. The size of a clone is reported for some rows only, either as once, few or many, or as a class for expanded clones.

>TRBD2|TRBV7-2|few|TRBJ2-1|16
CASSFGGTGGNNEQFF
TGTGCCAGCAGCTTCGGTGGAACGGGAGGGAACAATGAGCAGTTCTTC
>TRBD1|TRBV7-6|NA|TRBJ1-1|15
CASSPKAGGRAEAFF
TGTGCCAGCAGCCCAAAGGCAGGGGGACGGGCTGAAGCTTTCTTT
>NA|TRBV20-1|NA|TRBJ1-2|13
CSARVGRTYGYTF
TGCAGTGCGAGAGTTGGCAGAACCTATGGCTACACCTTC
>NA|TRBV6-1|few|TRBJ2-5|15
CASSLSGDNQETQYF
TGTGCCAGCAGTCTTAGCGGAGATAACCAAGAGACCCAGTACTTC
>NA|TRBV10-3|few|TRBJ2-1|15
CAISEREFTYNEQFF
TGTGCCATCAGTGAACGGGAGTTCACCTACAATGAGCAGTTCTTC
>NA|TRBV20-1|NA|TRBJ1-1|14
CSARDAGFGTEAFF
TGCAGTGCTAGAGATGCAGGGTTCGGCACTGAAGCTTTCTTT
>NA|TRBV12-3/TRBV12-4|NA|TRBJ2-1|12
CASNRLANEQFF
TGTGCCAGCAATCGGCTGGCCAATGAGCAGTTCTTC
>NA|TRBV12-3/TRBV12-4|NA|TRBJ2-7|14
CASMVGTPSYEQYF
TGTGCCAGCATGGTCGGGACTCCTTCCTACGAGCAGTACTTC
>NA|TRBV2|once|TRBJ1-2|16
CASSEGVGGLNYGYTF
TGTGCCAGCAGTGAAGGTGTTGGGGGACTAAACTATGGCTACACCTTC
>NA|TRBV6-1|NA|TRBJ1-5|15
CASRTGLGSNQPQHF
TGTGCCAGCAGGACGGGACTCGGTAGCAATCAGCCCCAGCATTTT
>NA|TRBV28|NA|TRBJ2-1|14
CASRGSGTYNEQFF
TGTGCCAGCAGGGGCTCCGGGACCTACAATGAGCAGTTCTTC
>TRBD1|TRBV20-1|few|TRBJ1-1|14
CSARTGGLNTEAFF
TGCAGTGCTAGGACAGGGGGCCTGAACACTGAAGCTTTCTTT
>TRBD1|TRBV27|few|TRBJ2-1|15
CASTLTGGGVNEQFF
TGTGCCAGCACCCTAACAGGGGGCGGTGTCAATGAGCAGTTCTTC
>NA|TRBV20-1|few|TRBJ2-1|16
CSARELADSSYNEQFF
TGCAGTGCTAGAGAACTAGCCGACAGCTCCTACAATGAGCAGTTCTTC
>NA|TRBV13|NA|TRBJ1-1|13
CASSLEQDTEAFF
TGTGCCAGCAGCTTAGAGCAGGACACTGAAGCTTTCTTT
>TRBD1|TRBV4-3|NA|TRBJ2-1|16
CASSQENRGNANEQFF
TGCGCCAGCAGCCAGGAAAACAGGGGGAACGCGAATGAGCAGTTCTTC
>TRBD2|TRBV7-2|NA|TRBJ2-5|14
CASSFSGLAETQYF
TGTGCCAGCAGCTTCTCAGGACTAGCAGAGACCCAGTACTTC
>NA|TRBV7-9|few|TRBJ1-1|12
CASSLERGLDSF
TGTGCCAGCAGCTTAGAGCGCGGCCTGGACTCGTTT
>NA|TRBV20-1|few|TRBJ2-1|14
CSARGAGGLGEQFF
TGCAGTGCTAGAGGGGCCGGGGGGCTAGGTGAGCAGTTCTTC
>TRBD2|TRBV6-5|once|TRBJ2-2|16
CASSYSAGGETGELFF
TGTGCCAGCAGTTACTCGGCGGGAGGGGAAACCGGGGAGCTGTTTTTT
>NA|TRBV6-5|NA|TRBJ1-6|16
CASSYVQAGPNSPLHF
TGTGCCAGCAGTTACGTTCAAGCGGGACCAAATTCACCCCTCCACTTT
>NA|TRBV19|NA|TRBJ1-1|15
CASSPNGGMNTEAFF
TGTGCCAGTAGCCCGAATGGTGGGATGAACACTGAAGCTTTCTTT
>NA|TRBV20-1|NA|TRBJ2-1|10
CSAPRNEQFF
TGCAGTGCTCCCCGCAATGAGCAGTTCTTC
>NA|TRBV27|NA|TRBJ2-1|14
CASSLTRNYNEQFF
TGTGCCAGCAGTTTGACTCGTAATTACAATGAGCAGTTCTTC
>NA|TRBV6-2/TRBV6-3|NA|TRBJ2-1|15
CASSYISGIRNEQFF
TGTGCCAGCAGTTACATTTCGGGGATTCGCAATGAGCAGTTCTTC
>TRBD2|TRBV7-3|few|TRBJ2-1|15
CASSVSAGAYNEQFF
TGTGCCAGCAGCGTATCTGCGGGAGCCTACAATGAGCAGTTCTTC
>NA|TRBV5-4|NA|TRBJ1-2|15
CASSFEPTGTYGYTF
TGTGCCAGCAGCTTCGAGCCGACAGGCACCTATGGCTACACCTTC
>NA|TRBV7-8|few|TRBJ1-2|14
CASSLALGNYGYTF
TGTGCCAGCAGCTTAGCGCTAGGAAACTATGGCTACACCTTC
>NA|TRBV30|few|TRBJ1-1|14
CAWRLGRGNTEAFF
TGTGCCTGGAGATTGGGACGAGGGAACACTGAAGCTTTCTTT
>NA|TRBV12-3/TRBV12-4|few|TRBJ2-5|14
CASSWGPGGETQYF
TGTGCCAGCAGTTGGGGTCCCGGTGGGGAGACCCAGTACTTC
>TRBD2|TRBV6-2/TRBV6-3|NA|TRBJ2-7|17
CASSYFGLAGSSYEQYF
TGTGCCAGCAGTTACTTTGGACTAGCGGGGAGCTCCTACGAGCAGTACTTC
>TRBD1|TRBV12-3/TRBV12-4|NA|TRBJ1-5|14
CASKGTGRNQPQHF
TGTGCCAGCAAAGGGACAGGTCGAAATCAGCCCCAGCATTTT
>TRBD2|TRBV9|NA|TRBJ2-1|17
CASSARLSGSSYNEQFF
TGTGCCAGCAGCGCCCGCCTTAGCGGGAGCTCCTACAATGAGCAGTTCTTC
>TRBD2|TRBV19|many|TRBJ2-3|14
CASGGLAGGNTQYF
TGTGCCAGCGGGGGACTAGCGGGAGGGAATACGCAGTATTTT
>NA|TRBV6-5|few|TRBJ2-1|15
CASSYNGDSYNEQFF
TGTGCCAGCAGTTACAACGGGGATTCCTACAATGAGCAGTTCTTC
>TRBD1|TRBV5-4|NA|TRBJ2-4|16
CASSADRARPKNIQYF
TGTGCCAGCAGCGCCGACAGGGCGAGGCCCAAAAACATTCAGTACTTC
>TRBD1|TRBV4-2|few|TRBJ1-2|15
CASSHPTGANYGYTF
TGTGCCAGCAGCCACCCGACAGGGGCCAACTATGGCTACACCTTC
>TRBD1|TRBV12-3/TRBV12-4|NA|TRBJ1-1|14
CASSFRDRGTEAFF
TGTGCCAGCAGTTTTAGGGACAGGGGCACTGAAGCTTTCTTT
>TRBD1|TRBV27|NA|TRBJ1-5|13
CASSSTGYQPQHF
TGTGCCAGCAGTTCGACAGGGTATCAGCCCCAGCATTTT
>NA|TRBV11-1|few|TRBJ2-1|18
CASSLKDTHPFQYNEQFF
TGTGCCAGCAGCTTAAAAGACACCCACCCTTTTCAGTACAATGAGCAGTTCTTC
>NA|TRBV5-5|NA|TRBJ2-3|17
CASSLARPEGFTDTQYF
TGTGCCAGCAGCTTGGCCAGACCGGAGGGATTCACAGATACGCAGTATTTT
>NA|TRBV29-1|NA|TRBJ2-2|16
CSVGPNPGGGTGELFF
TGCAGCGTCGGACCAAATCCAGGGGGAGGCACCGGGGAGCTGTTTTTT
>NA|TRBV11-2|NA|TRBJ2-1|13
CASSLEEGVGAVF
TGTGCCAGCAGCTTAGAAGAAGGGGTAGGGGCGGTCTTC
>NA|TRBV18|NA|TRBJ1-1|14
CASSPPLGETEAFF
TGTGCCAGCTCACCACCGTTAGGGGAAACTGAAGCTTTCTTT
>NA|TRBV29-1|many|TRBJ1-1|10
CSVDQHEAFF
TGCAGCGTTGATCAGCATGAAGCTTTCTTT
>TRBD2|TRBV6-5|NA|TRBJ2-3|18
CASSSLAIQFPGGDTQYF
TGTGCCAGCAGTTCACTAGCGATCCAGTTCCCGGGGGGAGATACGCAGTATTTT
>TRBD2|TRBV4-3|few|TRBJ2-3|15
CASSRPGLAADTQYF
TGCGCCAGCAGCCGTCCGGGACTAGCGGCAGATACGCAGTATTTT